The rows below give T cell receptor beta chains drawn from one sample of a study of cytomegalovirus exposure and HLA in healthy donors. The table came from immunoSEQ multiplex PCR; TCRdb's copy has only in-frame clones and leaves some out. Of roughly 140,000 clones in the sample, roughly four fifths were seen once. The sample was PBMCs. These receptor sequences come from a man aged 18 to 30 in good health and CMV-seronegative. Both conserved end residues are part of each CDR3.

CDR3aa: CASSQGGLRGYTF
j_gene: TRBJ1-2
v_gene: TRBV14

CDR3aa: CASSEGPERYYEQYF
j_gene: TRBJ2-7
v_gene: TRBV6-1

CDR3aa: CASRGGLAGTYEQYF
j_gene: TRBJ2-7
v_gene: TRBV28

CDR3aa: CASSSTGTSDYEQYF
j_gene: TRBJ2-7
v_gene: TRBV27

CDR3aa: CASSDGSQYEQYF
j_gene: TRBJ2-7
v_gene: TRBV6-1

CDR3aa: CASSTHPGTTLGEQYF
j_gene: TRBJ2-7
v_gene: TRBV27

CDR3aa: CASSLSSGSSYEQYF
j_gene: TRBJ2-7
v_gene: TRBV27

CDR3aa: CASSADGSGEQYF
j_gene: TRBJ2-7
v_gene: TRBV5-1

CDR3aa: CASSAPTSIRYF
j_gene: TRBJ2-7
v_gene: TRBV19

CDR3aa: CASSLRYEQYF
j_gene: NA
v_gene: TRBV6-1

CDR3aa: CASSLGQGNGRTEAFF
j_gene: TRBJ1-1
v_gene: TRBV5-1

CDR3aa: CASSLEQAEAFF
j_gene: TRBJ1-1
v_gene: TRBV5-6

CDR3aa: CASSPLLLSTDTQYF
j_gene: TRBJ2-3
v_gene: TRBV9

CDR3aa: CASSTGDSGGGELFF
j_gene: TRBJ2-2
v_gene: TRBV9

CDR3aa: CASSLRDRGETQYF
j_gene: TRBJ2-5
v_gene: TRBV7-9

CDR3aa: CASSLPAGARSSYNEQFF
j_gene: TRBJ2-1
v_gene: TRBV28

CDR3aa: CASSQRGPNTEAFF
j_gene: TRBJ1-1
v_gene: TRBV4-3

CDR3aa: CASSGGPGGEDTQYF
j_gene: TRBJ2-3
v_gene: TRBV10-2

CDR3aa: CASSLVGQTNEKLFF
j_gene: TRBJ1-4
v_gene: TRBV7-2

CDR3aa: CASRGGQAYQPQHF
j_gene: TRBJ1-5
v_gene: TRBV2

CDR3aa: CSSSSRQWSSYEQYF
j_gene: TRBJ2-7
v_gene: TRBV7-9

CDR3aa: CASSQGRVNEQFF
j_gene: TRBJ2-1
v_gene: TRBV14